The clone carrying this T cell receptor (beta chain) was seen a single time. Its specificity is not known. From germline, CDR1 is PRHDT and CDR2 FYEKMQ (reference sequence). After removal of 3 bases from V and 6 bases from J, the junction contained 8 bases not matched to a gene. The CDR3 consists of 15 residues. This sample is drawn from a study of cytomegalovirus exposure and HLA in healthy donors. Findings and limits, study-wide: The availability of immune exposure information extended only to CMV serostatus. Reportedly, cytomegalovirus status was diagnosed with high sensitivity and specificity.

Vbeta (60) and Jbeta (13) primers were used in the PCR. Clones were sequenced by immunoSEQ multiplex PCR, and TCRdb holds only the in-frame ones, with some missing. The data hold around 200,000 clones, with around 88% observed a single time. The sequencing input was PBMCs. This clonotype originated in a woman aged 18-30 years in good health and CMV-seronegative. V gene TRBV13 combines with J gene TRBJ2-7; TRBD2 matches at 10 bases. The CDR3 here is CASSFKRGGHFEQYF. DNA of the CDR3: TGTGCCAGCAGCTTCAAGCGGGGGGGCCATTTCGAGCAGTACTTC.